Listed here are 20 T cell receptor beta chains from one sample, sequenced in a study of T cell changes during pregnancy in multiple sclerosis. Clones were read by immunoSEQ multiplex PCR, and TCRdb kept only the in-frame ones, dropping some. Here the sample spans about 56,000 clones, around nine tenths being singletons. Sequencing used peripheral blood from another person, used as feeder cells. The receptors come from a human donor whose cells served as feeder cells for cultures in a pregnancy study.

The chain joins TRBV5-4 to TRBJ2-7; weak D call: TRBD1 (5 bases). Germline V gene sequence: CDR1 SGHNT, CDR2 YYREEE (reference sequence). The CDR3 is 13 residues long. The V end was cut by 0 bases, the J end by 3 bases, with 7 bases between. CDR3 coding DNA: TGTGCCAGCAGCTTGGGACAGTACTACGAGCAGTACTTC. As protein: CASSLGQYYEQYF.

Here the CDR3 reads CASSSPTVYEQYF. CDR3 nucleotides: TGTGCCAGCAGTTCCCCGACAGTCTACGAGCAGTACTTC. The chain carries TRBV5-4 and TRBJ2-7, with a tentative D call TRBD1 (5 bases). With 5 bases removed from V and 3 bases from J, the gap between germline ends came to 12 bases. Per the germline V gene, CDR1 is SGHNT and CDR2 is YYREEE (reference sequence). This CDR3 has 13 amino acids. The whole variable domain, remainder taken from reference TRBV5-4 and TRBJ2-7, is ETGVTQSPTHLIKTRGQQVTLRCSSQSGHNTVSWYQQALGQGPQFIFQYYREEENGRGNFPPRFSGLQFPNYSSELNVNALELDDSALYLCASSSPTVYEQYFGPGTRLTVT.

V gene TRBV5-6 combines with J gene TRBJ2-7; D tentatively fits TRBD1 or TRBD2 (5 bases each). The CDR3 is 14 amino acids. The V end was cut by 3 bases, the J end by 2 bases, with 12 bases between. In germline, CDR1 is SGHDT, CDR2 YYEEEE. In DNA form, the CDR3 reads TGTGCCAGCAGCTCCGGGACGGTAACCTACGAGCAGTACTTC. Protein product: CASSSGTVTYEQYF.

For this clone: At one boundary the junction diverges from the germline segment, which might be a read error. The gene calls are TRBV19 and TRBJ1-1; D is undetermined. There are 12 residues in the CDR3. The germline CDR1 and CDR2 sequences are LNHDA and SQIVND (reference sequence). The DNA for the CDR3 is TGTGCCAGTAGTATCCCCAAGACGGAGCTTTCGTTT. Its translation is CASSIPKTELSF.

The chain is built from TRBV7-2 and TRBJ1-6; D call uncertain. Trimming left V 3 bases short and J 8 bases short, with 5 bases between. This CDR3 is built from 12 residues. Germline V gene sequence: CDR1 SGHTA, CDR2 FQGNSA. CDR3 sequence: CASSFTDSPLHF. The CDR3 bases are TGTGCCAGCAGCTTTACGGATTCACCCCTCCACTTT.

The V call is TRBV5-4, the J call TRBJ1-3; D gene uncertain. CDR3 size: 17 residues. CDR1 is SGHNT, CDR2 YYREEE, per germline (reference sequence). V lost 3 bases and J lost 0, with 16 bases in between. The CDR3, as DNA: TGTGCCAGCAGCTCAACCACCGGACTGAGCTCTGGAAACACCATATATTTT. Amino acids: CASSSTTGLSSGNTIYF.

The V call is TRBV2, the J call TRBJ1-1; perhaps TRBD1 as D (6 bases). Trimming removed 1 base at V and 4 bases at J, with 22 bases between. The germline CDR1 and CDR2 sequences are SNHLY and FYNNEI. The CDR3 runs 18 residues. CDR3 sequence (DNA): TGTGCCAGCAGTGAAGTTTATAGGCGGGTACAGGGTTCCACTGAAGCTTTCTTT. Translated: CASSEVYRRVQGSTEAFF.

V and J are TRBV11-3 and TRBJ2-1, with 7 bases that match TRBD2. Per the germline V gene, CDR1 is SGHNT and CDR2 is YENEEA. This CDR3 is 14 amino acids long. The V segment lost 4 bases and the J segment 8 bases; nucleotides outside the gene matches: 8. The CDR3 DNA reads TGTGCCAGCAGCTCACTGACTAGCAACCATGAGCAGTTCTTC. Translation: CASSSLTSNHEQFF.

The rearrangement links TRBV7-2 to TRBJ1-3; D is unresolved. Germline V gene data show CDR1 as SGHTA and CDR2 as FQGNSA. Trimming took off 0 bases at V and 3 bases at J, with 12 bases between the two ends. CDR3 length: 16 residues. The CDR3 loop reads CASSLAPLGYGNTIYF. CDR3 bases: TGTGCCAGCAGCTTAGCCCCTCTGGGGTATGGAAACACCATATATTTT.

This clone was picked up one time. This chain joins TRBV11-2 and TRBJ1-3; tentatively, D is TRBD1 (5 bases). The CDR3 has 15 residues. Germline CDR1 is SGHAT and CDR2 is FQNNGV. Between the trimmed V and J ends, which lost 3 bases and 9 bases, there was a span of 18 bases. CDR3 coding DNA: TGTGCCAGCAGCTTGGGGCGGAATCGGGGGTTCACCATATATTTT. Protein sequence: CASSLGRNRGFTIYF.

V and J are TRBV6-6 and TRBJ1-1; D call uncertain. V shed 0 bases and J shed 7 bases, with 9 bases lying between them. The CDR3 runs to 13 residues. Germline values: CDR1 MNHNY, CDR2 SVGAGI (reference sequence). The chain's CDR3 is CASSYSMQNEAFF. The CDR3 DNA is TGTGCCAGCAGTTACTCGATGCAGAATGAAGCTTTCTTT.

The table lists this clone with a count of one. The gene calls are TRBV5-1 and TRBJ1-4, with TRBD1 as a possible D gene (6 bases). This CDR3 has 15 amino acids. V was trimmed by 8 bases and J by 1 base, leaving 15 bases between them. Per the germline V gene, CDR1 is SGHRS and CDR2 is YFSETQ. The CDR3 sequence: CASHSGRGTNEKLFF. In nucleotides, the CDR3 is TGCGCCAGTCACAGTGGCAGGGGAACTAATGAAAAACTGTTTTTT.

The chain is built from TRBV7-3 and TRBJ1-1, with a possible D match to TRBD1 (6 bases). This CDR3 has 13 residues. CDR1 SGHTA and CDR2 FQGTGA come from the germline V gene. V lost 4 bases to trimming and J lost 2 bases, with 8 bases between them. The chain's CDR3 is CASSSGTNTEAFF. In nucleotides, the CDR3 is TGTGCCAGCAGCTCCGGGACAAACACTGAAGCTTTCTTT.

The rearrangement uses TRBV7-6 and TRBJ2-2, with D maybe TRBD1 (5 bases). This CDR3 is built from 18 residues. Between the trimmed V and J ends, which lost 2 bases and 2 bases, there was a span of 18 bases. From germline, CDR1 is SGHVS and CDR2 FNYEAQ. DNA for the CDR3: TGTGCCAGCAGCTTATCGGCCTCAGGGAATATCAACACCGGGGAGCTGTTTTTT. Amino acid sequence: CASSLSASGNINTGELFF.

The CDR3 DNA sequence: TGTGCCAGCAGTTCCCCCCGGGGAGGGTACTATGGCTACACCTTC. Amino acids: CASSSPRGGYYGYTF. V is TRBV25-1 and J is TRBJ1-2; D gene ambiguous. This CDR3 contains 15 residues. V was cut by 5 bases and J by 3 bases, with 16 bases left in between. Germline V CDR1 and CDR2: MGHDK, SYGVNS.

The gene calls are TRBV6-6 and TRBJ2-5; D uncertain. V was shortened by 9 bases and J by 5 bases, with 13 bases between the two germline ends. This CDR3 is built from 12 residues. Per germline, CDR1 MNHNY and CDR2 SVGAGI (reference sequence). The CDR3 is CASRNRMETQYF. For the CDR3, the DNA is TGTGCCAGTAGGAATCGCATGGAGACCCAGTACTTC.

The chain is built from TRBV6-1 and TRBJ2-7, with D unresolved. Germline CDR1 is MNHNS and CDR2 is SASEGT. CDR3 length: 14 amino acids. The germline V and J ends were trimmed by 10 bases and 0 bases, with 16 bases remaining between them. CDR3 amino acids: CAIMLRDSSYEQYF. CDR3 nucleotides: TGTGCCATCATGCTGCGAGATAGCTCCTACGAGCAGTACTTC.

The chain has TRBV18 and TRBJ1-1, with unresolved D. The germline gives CDR1 KGHSH, CDR2 LQKENI. V was pared by 2 bases and J by 3 bases, with 10 bases between. This CDR3 is built from 14 residues. The CDR3 bases are TGTGCCAGCTCACCAGCTCGGTCCGACACTGAAGCTTTCTTT. It specifies CASSPARSDTEAFF.

The chain employs TRBV19 and TRBJ1-1, with a weak D call TRBD1 (5 bases). Germline CDR1 reads LNHDA; CDR2 reads SQIVND (reference sequence). The CDR3 covers 14 residues. Trimming shortened V by 1 base and J by 9 bases, and 15 bases separated the two germline ends. CDR3 bases: TGTGCCAGTAGTATAGTCGGGGGAACGGGGCAAGCTTTCTTT. Translating it yields CASSIVGGTGQAFF.

The genes are TRBV11-2 and TRBJ1-2, with 7 bases lining up with TRBD1. Germline V lookup: CDR1 SGHAT, CDR2 FQNNGV. Trimming cost V 1 base and J 7 bases; bases outside gene matches: 6. The CDR3 contains 14 residues. CDR3 region: CASSLARQGSGYTF. CDR3 coding DNA: TGTGCCAGCAGCTTAGCCCGACAGGGTTCTGGCTACACCTTC.